This TCR beta chain was captured in a study of blood T cell repertoires in COVID-19. Sequencing used immunoSEQ multiplex PCR; TCRdb keeps in-frame clones, though not all of them. The table includes 300,000 or so clones, around 92% detected once. Germline CDR1 SGHTA, CDR2 FQGNSA. The CDR3 spans 16 residues. The ends lost 5 bases at V and 2 bases at J; junction bases unmatched: 8. The source of this sequence is a woman aged 45-60 years who had been exposed to COVID-19. The source material was PBMCs or T cells enriched from blood (not recorded which). The rearrangement joins TRBV7-2 to TRBJ2-1, with 8 bases identical to TRBD2. The CDR3 loop reads CASSPGGTRAYNEQFF. As DNA, the CDR3 is TGTGCCAGCAGCCCCGGGGGGACTAGGGCCTACAATGAGCAGTTCTTC.